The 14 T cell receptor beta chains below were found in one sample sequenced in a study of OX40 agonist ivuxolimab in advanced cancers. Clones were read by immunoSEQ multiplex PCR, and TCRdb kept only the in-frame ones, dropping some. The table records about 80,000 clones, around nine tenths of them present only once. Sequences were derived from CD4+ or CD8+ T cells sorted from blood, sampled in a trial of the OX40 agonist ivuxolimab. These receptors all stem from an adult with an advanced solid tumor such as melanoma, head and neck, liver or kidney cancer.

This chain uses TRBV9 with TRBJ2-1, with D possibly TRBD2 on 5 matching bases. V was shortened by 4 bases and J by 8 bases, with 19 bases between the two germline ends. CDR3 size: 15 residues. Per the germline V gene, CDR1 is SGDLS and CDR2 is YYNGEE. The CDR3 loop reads CASSLTPLGRDEQFF. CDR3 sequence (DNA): TGTGCCAGCAGCCTAACCCCTCTCGGGCGGGATGAGCAGTTCTTC.

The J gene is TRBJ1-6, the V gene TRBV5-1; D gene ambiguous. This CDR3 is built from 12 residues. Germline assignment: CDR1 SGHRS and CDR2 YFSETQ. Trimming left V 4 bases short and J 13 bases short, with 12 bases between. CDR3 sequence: CASSLSGSPLHF. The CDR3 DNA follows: TGCGCCAGCAGCCTATCGGGCAGCCCCCTCCACTTT.

CDR3 DNA sequence: TGTGCCAGCAGCAGGGGACTAGCGGGGATAGGCTCCTACAATGAGCAGTTCTTC. Translation: CASSRGLAGIGSYNEQFF. This chain links TRBV5-4 with TRBJ2-1; 13 bases agree with TRBD2. CDR3 length: 18 residues. The germline V gene has CDR1 SGHNT and CDR2 YYREEE (reference sequence). V trimming: 4 bases; J trimming: 0 bases; junction bases outside the gene matches: 7.

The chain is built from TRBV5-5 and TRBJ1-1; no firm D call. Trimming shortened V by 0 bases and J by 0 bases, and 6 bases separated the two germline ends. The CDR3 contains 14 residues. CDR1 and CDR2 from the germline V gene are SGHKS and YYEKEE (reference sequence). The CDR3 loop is CASSLGYLNTEAFF. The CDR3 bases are TGTGCCAGCAGCTTGGGGTACTTGAACACTGAAGCTTTCTTT.

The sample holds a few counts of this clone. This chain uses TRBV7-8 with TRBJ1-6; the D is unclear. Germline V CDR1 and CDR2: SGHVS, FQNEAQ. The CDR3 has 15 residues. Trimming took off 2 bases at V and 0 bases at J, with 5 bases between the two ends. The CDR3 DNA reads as TGTGCCAGCAGCTTACATGGCTCCTATAATTCACCCCTCCACTTT. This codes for CASSLHGSYNSPLHF.

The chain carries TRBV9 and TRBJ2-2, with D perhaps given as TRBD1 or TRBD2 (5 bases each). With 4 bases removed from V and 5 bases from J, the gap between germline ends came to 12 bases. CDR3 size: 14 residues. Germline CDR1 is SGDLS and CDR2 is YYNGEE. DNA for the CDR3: TGTGCCAGCAGCCTAGCAGGGTTTACCGGGGAGCTGTTTTTT. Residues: CASSLAGFTGELFF.

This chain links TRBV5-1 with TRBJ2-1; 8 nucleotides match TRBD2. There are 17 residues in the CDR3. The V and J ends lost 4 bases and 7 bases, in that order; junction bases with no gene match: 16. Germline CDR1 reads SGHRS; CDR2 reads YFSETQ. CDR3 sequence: CASSLPRLSGTGNEQFF. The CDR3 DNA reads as TGCGCCAGCAGCCTACCCCGGCTTAGCGGGACGGGGAATGAGCAGTTCTTC.

CDR3 nucleotides: TGTGCCAGCAGAGGGGACAGCTACGAGCAGTACTTC. It translates to CASRGDSYEQYF. The genes are TRBV7-2 and TRBJ2-7; 7 bases align to TRBD1. The CDR3 spans 12 residues. The ends lost 6 bases at V and 3 bases at J; junction bases unmatched: 2. CDR1 SGHTA and CDR2 FQGNSA come from the germline V gene.

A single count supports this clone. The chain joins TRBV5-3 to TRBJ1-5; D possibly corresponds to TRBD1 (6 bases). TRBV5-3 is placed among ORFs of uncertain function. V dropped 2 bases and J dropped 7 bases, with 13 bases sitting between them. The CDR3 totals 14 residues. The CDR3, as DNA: TGTGCCAGAAGCTTAGGTCAGGGGAGCCAGCCCCAGCATTTT. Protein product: CARSLGQGSQPQHF.

The CDR3 protein is CASSQGVTDTQYF. The CDR3 DNA reads TGTGCCAGCAGCCAGGGGGTAACAGATACGCAGTATTTT. The chain has TRBV21-1 and TRBJ2-3; the listed D gene, TRBD1, was not tested against the DNA. TRBV21-1 is a listed pseudogene. The CDR3 has 13 amino acids.

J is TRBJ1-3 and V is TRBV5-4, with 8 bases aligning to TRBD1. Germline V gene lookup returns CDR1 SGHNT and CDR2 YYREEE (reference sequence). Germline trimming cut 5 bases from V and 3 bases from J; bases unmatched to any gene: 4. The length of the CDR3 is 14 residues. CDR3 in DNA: TGTGCCAGCAGAACCAGGGGGCTTGGAAACACCATATATTTT. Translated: CASRTRGLGNTIYF.

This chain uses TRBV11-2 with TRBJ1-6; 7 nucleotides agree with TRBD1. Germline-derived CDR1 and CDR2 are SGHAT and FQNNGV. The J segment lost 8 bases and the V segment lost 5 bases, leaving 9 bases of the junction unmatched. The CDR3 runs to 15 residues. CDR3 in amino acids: CASSPGQFRYSPLHF. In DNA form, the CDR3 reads TGTGCCAGCAGCCCGGGACAGTTCCGTTATTCACCCCTCCACTTT. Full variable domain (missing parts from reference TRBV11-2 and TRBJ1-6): EAGVAQSPRYKIIEKRQSVAFWCNPISGHATLYWYQQILGQGPKLLIQFQNNGVVDDSQLPKDRFSAERLKGVDSTLKIQPAKLEDSAVYLCASSPGQFRYSPLHFGNGTRLTVT.

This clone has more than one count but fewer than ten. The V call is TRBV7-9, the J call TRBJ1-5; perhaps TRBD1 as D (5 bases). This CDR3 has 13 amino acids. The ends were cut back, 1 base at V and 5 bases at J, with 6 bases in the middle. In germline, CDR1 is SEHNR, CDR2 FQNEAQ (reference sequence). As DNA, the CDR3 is TGTGCCAGCAGCTTAGGGGGGGATCAGCCCCAGCATTTT. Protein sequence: CASSLGGDQPQHF.

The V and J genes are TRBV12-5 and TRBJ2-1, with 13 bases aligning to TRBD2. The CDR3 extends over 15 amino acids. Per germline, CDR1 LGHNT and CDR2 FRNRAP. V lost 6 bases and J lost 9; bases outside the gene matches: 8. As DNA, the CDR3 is TGTGCTAGTGGCATAGGGACTAGCGGGATTGGTGAGCAGTTCTTC. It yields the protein CASGIGTSGIGEQFF.